Listed below are T cell receptor beta chains from one sample, sequenced in a study of beta chain features in type 1 diabetes. Repertoires were generated with immunoSEQ multiplex PCR, while TCRdb's copy carries only in-frame clones and drops some. The table shows 350,000 to 450,000 clones, with about 15% occurring only once. The sequenced sample was naive CD4+ T cells from blood. The receptors were sampled from a woman aged 18 to 35 in good health. CDR3s include the opening cysteine and the closing phenylalanine or tryptophan. A D gene is named only where the DNA matches it firmly. Size tells how often a clone was seen (once, few, many) or the class of an expanded clone, and some rows leave it out.

cdr3_aa cdr3_nt clone_size j_call v_call d_call
CASSPGGVNTEAFF TGCGCCAGCAGCCCAGGGGGAGTGAACACTGAAGCTTTCTTT few TRBJ1-1 TRBV5-1 TRBD1
CASSNGQGRINQPQHF TGTGCCAGCAGCAACGGACAGGGCCGAATCAATCAGCCCCAGCATTTT NA TRBJ1-5 TRBV7-9 TRBD1
CSAIAGYEQFF TGCAGTGCCATAGCGGGATATGAGCAGTTCTTC NA TRBJ2-1 TRBV20-1 TRBD2
CASSRQNTEAFF TGTGCCAGCAGTCGACAGAACACTGAAGCTTTCTTT NA TRBJ1-1 TRBV7-6 NA
CASSATGAGANVLTF TGTGCCAGCAGTGCGACAGGTGCTGGGGCCAACGTCCTGACTTTC few TRBJ2-6 TRBV28 NA
CASSLGDISYNEQFF TGTGCCAGCAGCTTAGGAGACATCTCCTACAATGAGCAGTTCTTC NA TRBJ2-1 TRBV7-2 NA
CASSPGLAKANEQYF TGTGCCAGCTCACCCGGACTAGCGAAGGCGAACGAGCAGTACTTC NA TRBJ2-7 TRBV18 TRBD2
CASSSATGGYEQYF TGTGCCAGCAGCTCGGCGACAGGGGGCTACGAGCAGTACTTC NA TRBJ2-7 TRBV9 TRBD1
CAWVGTVNTEAFF TGTGCCTGGGTCGGGACAGTGAACACTGAAGCTTTCTTT NA TRBJ1-1 TRBV30 TRBD1
CASSLRDRDYEQYF TGCGCCAGCAGCCTTAGGGACAGGGACTACGAGCAGTACTTC few TRBJ2-7 TRBV5-1 TRBD1
CASSSAPGQGIQKLFF TGTGCCAGCAGCTCCGCACCGGGACAGGGGATCCAAAAACTGTTTTTT NA TRBJ1-4 TRBV9 TRBD1
CASSVGLAGGRRNEQFF TGTGCCAGCAGCGTAGGACTAGCGGGAGGAAGGAGGAATGAGCAGTTCTTC few TRBJ2-1 TRBV9 TRBD2
CSVENSGIAKNIQYF TGCAGCGTTGAAAATAGCGGGATAGCCAAAAACATTCAGTACTTC few TRBJ2-4 TRBV29-1 TRBD2
CASSSPGTSGSGEQYF TGTGCCAGCAGCTCACCCGGGACTAGCGGCTCGGGGGAGCAGTACTTC few TRBJ2-7 TRBV7-2 TRBD2
CASSPHRGGELFF TGTGCCAGCAGTCCCCACAGGGGCGGTGAGCTGTTTTTT few TRBJ2-2 TRBV6-6 TRBD1
CASSLKGETQYF TGTGCCAGCAGCCTAAAGGGGGAGACCCAGTACTTC few TRBJ2-5 TRBV28 NA